This TCR beta chain was retrieved from a study of human T cells and chemical hapten exposure. At the level of the study: The scalp of each patient received a weekly diphenylcyclopropenone dose for the full roughly 24-week study.

With 6 bases removed from V and 5 bases from J, the gap between germline ends came to 16 bases. The CDR3 runs 13 residues. Germline loops: CDR1 DFQATT, CDR2 SNEGSKA (reference sequence). Time point meaning: patch test 2, 6 weeks after DPC sensitization. Noted treatment: therapeutic diphenylcyclopropenone sensitization with weekly scalp DPC. Total RNA was isolated from unfractionated whole blood. TCRdb re-analysed the RACE reads in MiXCR, keeping a single row per CDR3 protein. The table lists some 150,000 distinct CDR3 sequences, approximately 12% of them singletons. The specimen was whole blood, collected in connection with sensitization to the hapten diphenylcyclopropenone (DPC). This rearrangement joins TRBV20-1 to TRBJ2-5; weak D call: TRBD2 (6 bases). The clonotype was recovered from a woman aged 45-60 years with alopecia areata. Some clones in this sample may be carry-over from other donors' samples. The CDR3 here is CSAIIGGMETQYF. The CDR3 DNA reads TGCAGTGCCATTATCGGAGGGATGGAGACCCAGTACTTC.